This TCR beta chain came from a study of T cell responses to AZD1222 COVID-19 vaccine. The V gene's germline CDR1 is KGHSH and CDR2 LQKENI. The ends lost 3 bases at V and 5 bases at J; junction bases unmatched: 13. This CDR3 has 18 residues. Data came from immunoSEQ multiplex PCR; TCRdb stores just in-frame clones and leaves some out. Among tens of thousands of clones, 88% were seen once, and the ten largest hold 9% to 10%. The V gene is TRBV18, the J gene TRBJ2-2; 9 bases agree with TRBD1. The material sequenced was peripheral blood, taken 28 days after the second dose of the MenACWY control vaccine. This TCR was recovered from an adult who received the MenACWY meningococcal vaccine as a control. The CDR3 spells CASSPIPPGQGMTGELFF. The CDR3 DNA is TGTGCCAGCTCACCGATACCTCCGGGACAGGGCATGACCGGGGAGCTGTTTTTT.